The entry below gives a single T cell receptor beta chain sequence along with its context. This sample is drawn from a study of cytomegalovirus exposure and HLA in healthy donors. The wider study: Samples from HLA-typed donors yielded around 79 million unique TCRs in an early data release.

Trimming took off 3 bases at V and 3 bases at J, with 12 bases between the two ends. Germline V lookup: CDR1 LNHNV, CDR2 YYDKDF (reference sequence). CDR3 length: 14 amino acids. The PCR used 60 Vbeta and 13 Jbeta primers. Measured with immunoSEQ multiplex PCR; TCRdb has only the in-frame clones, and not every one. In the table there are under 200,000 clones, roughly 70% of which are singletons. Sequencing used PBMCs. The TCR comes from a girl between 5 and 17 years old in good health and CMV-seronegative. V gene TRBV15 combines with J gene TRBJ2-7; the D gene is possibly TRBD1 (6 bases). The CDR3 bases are TGTGCCACCAGCAGGGGTACAGGGATCTACGAGCAGTACTTC. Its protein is CATSRGTGIYEQYF.